This is a list of T cell receptor beta chains from one sample in a study of early T cells in non-severe SARS-CoV-2 infection. TCRdb called the 5' RACE reads again in MiXCR, with one record for every CDR3 protein. The table lists some 57,000 distinct CDR3 sequences, 8.7% of them singletons. Sequenced here: whole blood, sampled at baseline. Every receptor here comes from an adult who was a healthcare worker with PCR-confirmed SARS-CoV-2 infection or an uninfected control (not recorded which). Each CDR3 is given with its conserved first and last residue. Each record gives: D gene, J gene, V gene, clone size, CDR3 protein, CDR3 DNA. The D gene is left open where the match is weak. Clone size is shown for a subset of rows, as once, few, many or a class of expanded clone.

D gene: NA
J gene: TRBJ2-5
V gene: TRBV3-1
clone size: few
CDR3 protein: CASSQGQRETQYF
CDR3 DNA: TGTGCCAGCAGCCAAGGCCAGCGGGAGACCCAGTACTTC

D gene: TRBD1
J gene: TRBJ2-1
V gene: TRBV25-1
clone size: many
CDR3 protein: CASSGQGARNEQFF
CDR3 DNA: TGTGCCAGCAGTGGTCAGGGGGCCAGAAATGAGCAGTTCTTC

D gene: NA
J gene: TRBJ2-2
V gene: TRBV7-3
clone size: NA
CDR3 protein: CASSLLPGNTGELFF
CDR3 DNA: TGTGCCAGCAGCTTACTCCCCGGGAACACCGGGGAGCTGTTTTTT

D gene: TRBD1
J gene: TRBJ2-1
V gene: TRBV27
clone size: few
CDR3 protein: CASSFSGGNEQFF
CDR3 DNA: TGTGCCAGCAGTTTCTCAGGGGGTAATGAGCAGTTCTTC

D gene: NA
J gene: TRBJ2-5
V gene: TRBV6-1
clone size: few
CDR3 protein: CASSQGWETQYF
CDR3 DNA: TGTGCCAGCAGCCAAGGCTGGGAGACCCAGTACTTC

D gene: TRBD2
J gene: TRBJ2-1
V gene: TRBV7-9
clone size: NA
CDR3 protein: CASEASGGINEQFF
CDR3 DNA: TGTGCCAGCGAGGCCAGCGGGGGAATCAATGAGCAGTTCTTC

D gene: NA
J gene: TRBJ1-1
V gene: TRBV2
clone size: NA
CDR3 protein: CASSPQYMNTEAFF
CDR3 DNA: TGTGCCAGCAGCCCACAGTACATGAACACTGAAGCTTTCTTT

D gene: TRBD2
J gene: TRBJ2-1
V gene: TRBV10-1
clone size: few
CDR3 protein: CASSEAGLTSGYNEQFF
CDR3 DNA: TGCGCCAGCAGTGAAGCAGGACTGACTAGCGGGTACAATGAGCAGTTCTTC

D gene: TRBD2
J gene: TRBJ2-3
V gene: TRBV6-5
clone size: NA
CDR3 protein: CASSTQAGGPWDTQYF
CDR3 DNA: TGTGCCAGCAGTACTCAAGCGGGAGGCCCCTGGGATACGCAGTATTTT

D gene: NA
J gene: TRBJ2-1
V gene: TRBV15
clone size: NA
CDR3 protein: CATSRDIRGRHYNEQFF
CDR3 DNA: TGTGCCACCAGCAGAGACATCCGGGGGCGGCATTACAATGAGCAGTTCTTC

D gene: NA
J gene: TRBJ2-5
V gene: TRBV20-1
clone size: NA
CDR3 protein: CSARDQGGPKTQYF
CDR3 DNA: TGCAGTGCTAGAGATCAAGGGGGGCCGAAGACCCAGTACTTC

D gene: TRBD2
J gene: TRBJ2-2
V gene: TRBV20-1
clone size: NA
CDR3 protein: CSARDFRGRAGELFF
CDR3 DNA: TGCAGTGCTAGAGATTTTCGCGGGAGGGCCGGGGAGCTGTTTTTT

D gene: NA
J gene: TRBJ1-3
V gene: TRBV7-6
clone size: few
CDR3 protein: CASSLSPVAGNTIYF
CDR3 DNA: TGTGCCAGCAGCTTGAGCCCCGTCGCTGGAAACACCATATATTTT